This TCR beta chain was sequenced in a study of blood T cell repertoires in COVID-19. The method was immunoSEQ multiplex PCR; TCRdb's version includes in-frame clones alone and lacks a portion of them. The sample includes approximately 150,000 clones, around four fifths seen only once; the top ten take around 5.1%. This clone was observed once. V lost 8 bases and J 4 bases, leaving 8 bases between the germline ends. CDR3 length: 11 residues. Germline assignment: CDR1 WSHSY and CDR2 SAAADI. Source material: PBMCs or T cells enriched from blood (not recorded which). The receptor was derived from a man in his 70s who had been exposed to COVID-19. The chain has TRBV10-2 and TRBJ1-1; a possible D gene is TRBD1 (5 bases). CDR3 sequence reads: CASLGGTEAFF. In DNA, the CDR3 is TGCGCCAGCCTCGGGGGCACTGAAGCTTTCTTT.